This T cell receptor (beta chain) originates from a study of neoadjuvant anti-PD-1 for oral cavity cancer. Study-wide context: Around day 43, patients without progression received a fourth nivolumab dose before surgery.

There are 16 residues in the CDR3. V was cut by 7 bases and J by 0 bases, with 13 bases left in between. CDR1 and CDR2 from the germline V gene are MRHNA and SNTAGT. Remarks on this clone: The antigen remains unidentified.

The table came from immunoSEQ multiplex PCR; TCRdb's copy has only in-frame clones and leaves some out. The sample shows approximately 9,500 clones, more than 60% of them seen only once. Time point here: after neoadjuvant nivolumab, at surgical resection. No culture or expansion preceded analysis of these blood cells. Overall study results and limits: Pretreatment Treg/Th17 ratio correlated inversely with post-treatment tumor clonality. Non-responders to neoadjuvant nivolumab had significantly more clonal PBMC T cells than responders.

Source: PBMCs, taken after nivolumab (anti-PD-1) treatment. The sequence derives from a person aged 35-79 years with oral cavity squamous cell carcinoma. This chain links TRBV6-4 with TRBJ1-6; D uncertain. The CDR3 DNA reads TGTGCCAGCACTCTGGACTCGAGCTCCTATAATTCACCCCTCCACTTT. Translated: CASTLDSSSYNSPLHF.